The 8 T cell receptor beta chains given below trace back to one sample, sequenced in a study of OX40 agonist ivuxolimab in advanced cancers. The repertoire was sequenced with immunoSEQ multiplex PCR; TCRdb's copy has only in-frame clones and lacks some. The sample holds 15,000 to 20,000 clones, about 88% seen once. The sample consisted of CD4+ or CD8+ T cells sorted from blood, taken in a trial of the OX40 agonist ivuxolimab. Receptors were obtained from an adult with an advanced solid tumor such as melanoma, head and neck, liver or kidney cancer.

Relative to its sample, this clone is medium-sized. The same CDR3 is also encoded by other DNA sequences in this sample. The chain links TRBV5-6 to TRBJ2-7; D is undetermined. The germline V gene encodes CDR1 SGHDT and CDR2 YYEEEE. Deletions cut 0 bases from V and 2 bases from J, with 3 bases between. CDR3 size: 12 residues. CDR3 protein: CASSLATYEQYF. The CDR3 DNA follows: TGTGCCAGCAGCTTGGCAACCTACGAGCAGTACTTC.

Only one count was recorded for this clone. This chain uses TRBV6-5 with TRBJ1-3, with a possible D match to TRBD1 (6 bases). Trimming stripped 6 bases from V and 0 bases from J, with 9 bases between. This CDR3 comprises 14 residues. The germline gives CDR1 MNHEY, CDR2 SVGAGI. The CDR3 here is CASSTGISGNTIYF. CDR3 coding DNA: TGTGCCAGCAGCACAGGGATCTCTGGAAACACCATATATTTT.

This chain uses TRBV5-8 with TRBJ2-3; D not resolved. Trimming cost V 0 bases and J 0 bases, with 8 bases left between them. The germline gives CDR1 SGHTS, CDR2 YDEGEE. CDR3 length: 15 amino acids. CDR3 coding DNA: TGTGCCAGCAGCTTGGCGAGACAAAGCACAGATACGCAGTATTTT. The encoded protein is CASSLARQSTDTQYF.

The chain carries TRBV10-3 and TRBJ2-7; 8 bases are shared with TRBD2. The germline V gene has CDR1 ENHRY and CDR2 SYGVKD. Trimming took 1 base from V and 0 from J; bases not matched to a gene: 5. The CDR3 has 16 amino acids. This CDR3 reads CAISELSGTSSYEQYF. The DNA for the CDR3 is TGTGCCATCAGTGAGTTATCCGGGACTAGCTCCTACGAGCAGTACTTC.

The rearrangement links TRBV4-2 to TRBJ2-7, with 7 bases aligning to TRBD1. This CDR3 contains 17 residues. The V and J ends lost 3 bases and 1 base, in that order; junction bases with no gene match: 12. Germline lookup yields CDR1 LGHNA and CDR2 YNFKEQ. This CDR3 reads CASSHRVTGTASYEQYF. The CDR3 DNA sequence: TGTGCCAGCAGCCACAGAGTTACCGGGACAGCTTCCTACGAGCAGTACTTC.

This chain uses TRBV16 with TRBJ2-1, with D perhaps matching TRBD1 (5 bases). The CDR3 is 13 amino acids. The germline V gene has CDR1 KGHSY and CDR2 FQNENV. Trimming stripped 4 bases from V and 6 bases from J, with 10 bases between. CDR3 bases: TGTGCCAGCAGCCTCGACAGCCTCAATGAGCAGTTCTTC. It codes for CASSLDSLNEQFF.

This chain uses TRBV29-1 with TRBJ2-7; D possibly uses TRBD1 or TRBD2 (5 bases each). Trimming took off 4 bases at V and 6 bases at J, with 19 bases between the two ends. Germline loops: CDR1 SQVTM, CDR2 ANQGSEA. This CDR3 spans 14 amino acids. The DNA of the CDR3 is TGCAGCGTTGCGGCTGTAGGGACCTCTTCCGAGCAGTACTTC. It yields the protein CSVAAVGTSSEQYF.

The chain has TRBV19 and TRBJ1-4; 9 bases fit TRBD1. There are 13 residues in the CDR3. The germline V gene has CDR1 LNHDA and CDR2 SQIVND (reference sequence). V lost 7 bases to trimming and J lost 8 bases; unmatched junction nucleotides: 5. The CDR3 DNA sequence: TGTGCCAGTACAGCGACAGGGGGGGAAAAACTGTTTTTT. It is translated as CASTATGGEKLFF.